These T cell receptor beta chains were read from a single sample in a study of shared clonotypes between healthy human individuals. TCRdb's table, derived via immunoSEQ multiplex PCR, lists solely in-frame clones and lacks some. The sample records 800,000 to 950,000 clones, about 96% being singletons. Specimen: naive CD8+ T cells sorted from blood. The receptors here all came from a man between 25 and 39 years old in good health. Each CDR3 is given with its conserved first and last residue. The D gene is left open where the match is weak. The size field is filled for only some rows; it gives once, few, many or a size class.

TRBJ2-5 - - TRBV6-6 CASSYSMLGSQETQYF TGTGCCAGCAGTTACTCGATGTTGGGCAGCCAAGAGACCCAGTACTTC
TRBJ1-1 - - TRBV25-1 CASSERGQGRNTEAFF TGTGCCAGCAGTGAACGGGGGCAGGGGCGGAACACTGAAGCTTTCTTT
TRBJ2-5 - TRBD1 TRBV6-6 CASRYRGPPETQYF TGTGCCAGCAGATACAGGGGTCCGCCAGAGACCCAGTACTTC
TRBJ1-4 - - TRBV7-2 CASSLRGGRRRDEKLFF TGTGCCAGCAGCTTAAGGGGGGGGCGCAGGAGGGACGAAAAACTGTTTTTT
TRBJ1-1 - - TRBV7-3 CASSPDGSTEAFF TGTGCCAGCAGCCCGGACGGAAGCACTGAAGCTTTCTTT
TRBJ1-2 - - TRBV10-3 CAISDPPDGNYGYTF TGTGCCATCAGTGACCCGCCCGATGGTAACTATGGCTACACCTTC
TRBJ2-1 once TRBD2 TRBV6-1 CASSEWASGSRNEQFF TGTGCCAGCAGTGAATGGGCTAGCGGGAGTCGCAATGAGCAGTTCTTC
TRBJ2-7 - - TRBV28 CASTERPPTYEQYF TGTGCCAGCACGGAGAGGCCCCCCACCTACGAGCAGTACTTC
TRBJ1-1 - - TRBV29-1 CSVEDPHGSEAFF TGCAGCGTTGAAGATCCCCACGGCTCTGAAGCTTTCTTT
TRBJ1-4 - - TRBV7-2 CASSLNRATNEKLFF TGTGCCAGCAGCCTCAACAGGGCAACTAATGAAAAACTGTTTTTT
TRBJ2-3 once - TRBV7-8 CASSLEDTDTQYF TGTGCCAGCAGCTTAGAAGACACAGATACGCAGTATTTT
TRBJ2-1 - - TRBV4-1 CASSQEWAGYNEQFF TGCGCCAGCAGCCAAGAGTGGGCAGGCTACAATGAGCAGTTCTTC
TRBJ2-2 - - TRBV4-1 CASSQVLRGELFF TGCGCCAGCAGCCAAGTTCTCAGGGGTGAGCTGTTTTTT
TRBJ2-2 - - TRBV9 CASSVEGAPGELFF TGTGCCAGCAGCGTAGAAGGGGCTCCCGGGGAGCTGTTTTTT
TRBJ2-7 - - TRBV7-2 CASSLTTGNTYEQYF TGTGCCAGCAGCTTAACGACAGGCAATACCTACGAGCAGTACTTC
TRBJ2-7 - TRBD1 TRBV5-1 CASSWTGVPYEQYF TGCGCCAGCAGCTGGACAGGGGTACCTTACGAGCAGTACTTC
TRBJ2-2 - TRBD1 TRBV6-5 CASSSLDRVDTGELFF TGTGCCAGCAGTTCCCTAGACAGGGTAGACACCGGGGAGCTGTTTTTT
TRBJ2-7 - TRBD2 TRBV7-2 CASSSLPLAGFWEQYF TGTGCCAGCAGCTCTCTCCCCCTAGCGGGCTTTTGGGAGCAGTACTTC
TRBJ2-2 - TRBD2 TRBV7-9 CASSYRLADQTGELFF TGTGCCAGCAGCTACCGACTAGCGGATCAAACCGGGGAGCTGTTTTTT
TRBJ2-2 - - TRBV28 CASSYRRIYTGELFF TGTGCCAGCAGTTACCGGAGGATTTACACCGGGGAGCTGTTTTTT
TRBJ2-7 once - TRBV6-5 CASSYPTEGSYEQYF TGTGCCAGCAGTTACCCGACCGAGGGCTCCTACGAGCAGTACTTC
TRBJ1-2 few TRBD1 TRBV30 CAWSVQGAFYGYTF TGTGCCTGGAGTGTACAGGGGGCATTCTATGGCTACACCTTC
TRBJ2-1 - - TRBV29-1 CSVDPGVDEQFF TGCAGCGTTGACCCAGGGGTAGATGAGCAGTTCTTC
TRBJ1-4 - TRBD1 TRBV7-6 CASALGRGPIATNEKLFF TGTGCCAGCGCCTTGGGGAGGGGGCCTATCGCAACTAATGAAAAACTGTTTTTT
TRBJ2-5 - - TRBV25-1 CASSDWTEQQETQYF TGTGCCAGCAGTGACTGGACAGAGCAACAAGAGACCCAGTACTTC
TRBJ2-3 - - TRBV27 CASSHRGRGDTQYF TGTGCCAGCAGTCACCGGGGGAGGGGGGATACGCAGTATTTT
TRBJ1-4 - TRBD1 TRBV27 CASSTWTGGVSNEKLFF TGTGCCAGCAGTACCTGGACAGGGGGCGTTTCTAATGAAAAACTGTTTTTT
TRBJ2-5 - - TRBV7-9 CASSLIIRGEQYF TGTGCCAGCAGCTTGATTATCAGGGGAGAACAGTACTTC
TRBJ2-7 once TRBD1 TRBV4-1 CASSLRAGQGDGEQYF TGCGCCAGCAGCCTTCGAGCGGGACAGGGGGATGGCGAGCAGTACTTC
TRBJ1-1 - - TRBV5-1 CASTFLGTTEAFF TGCGCCAGCACTTTTCTGGGGACCACTGAAGCTTTCTTT
TRBJ2-1 - - TRBV19 CASSIGAQGLFF TGTGCCAGTAGTATTGGTGCGCAGGGCCTGTTCTTC
TRBJ2-1 - - TRBV29-1 CSVRRGGQGPNEQFF TGCAGCGTTCGCCGGGGCGGGCAAGGTCCAAATGAGCAGTTCTTC
TRBJ1-1 - - TRBV29-1 CSFKEGGTEAFF TGCAGCTTTAAGGAGGGGGGGACTGAAGCTTTCTTT
TRBJ2-7 - - TRBV9 CASSVVASATYEQYF TGTGCCAGCAGCGTAGTGGCTAGCGCGACCTACGAGCAGTACTTC
TRBJ2-7 - TRBD2 TRBV5-1 CASSLPTSGFSYEQYF TGCGCCAGCAGCCTCCCGACTAGCGGCTTCTCCTACGAGCAGTACTTC
TRBJ2-7 - - TRBV6-5 CASSTQGFWNEQYF TGTGCCAGCAGTACCCAGGGGTTTTGGAACGAGCAGTACTTC
TRBJ2-5 - TRBD1 TRBV2 CASKFQGVFADIGETQYF TGTGCCAGCAAGTTTCAGGGGGTGTTTGCAGATATAGGAGAGACCCAGTACTTC
TRBJ1-1 - TRBD1 TRBV7-3 CASSPLTGQNTEAFF TGTGCCAGCAGCCCCCTGACAGGGCAGAACACTGAAGCTTTCTTT
TRBJ2-7 - - TRBV2 CASKGDGYEQYF TGTGCCAGCAAGGGTGACGGCTACGAGCAGTACTTC
TRBJ1-2 - - TRBV7-9 CASSFEGHGYTF TGTGCCAGCAGCTTTGAGGGCCATGGCTACACCTTC
TRBJ2-7 - TRBD2 TRBV5-5 CASSGTLAGADEQYF TGTGCCAGCAGCGGGACACTAGCGGGAGCCGACGAGCAGTACTTC
TRBJ2-2 - TRBD2 TRBV5-1 CASSQGLASNTGELFF TGCGCCAGCAGCCAAGGACTAGCGTCCAACACCGGGGAGCTGTTTTTT
TRBJ1-2 - TRBD1 TRBV25-1 CASSDIQGANYGYTF TGTGCCAGCAGTGATATACAGGGGGCTAACTATGGCTACACCTTC